This record covers a single TCR beta chain. Its antigen is not yet known. The record has no base qualities; no much larger clone is one base away. TCRbeta CDR3 regions were amplified from genomic DNA by means of the immunoSEQ Assay, a bias-controlled multiplex PCR. Concerning the study's data processing: Within the assay, amplification of reference gene primers was used to estimate how many nucleated cells each sample contained. To quantify the absolute abundance of each unique TCRbeta CDR3 rearrangement, sequence reads were collapsed and filtered. For each sample, productive Simpson clonality was calculated by taking the square root of Simpson's diversity index across productive rearrangements. TCRdb took over this immuneACCESS table, retaining in-frame rearrangements with V and J assigned. Such tables are incomplete; in checked studies, under half of the missing clones stem from an unresolved V gene, and the remainder is unexplained. V and J calls and clone size follow that table, whereas D and trimming were derived from the DNA. The sample table records 150,000 or so clones; roughly four fifths of these occur just once. The top ten clonotypes cover about 12% of the sample.

Via the germline V gene, CDR1 is MNHNS and CDR2 SASEGT. A distance of 11 bases separates the germline ends of V and J, which lose 3 bases and 9 bases respectively. The CDR3 spans 12 residues, from the cysteine through the phenylalanine. Only the CDR3 region is kept as DNA, spanning 36 bases read in frame from base 1. This sample was taken from a study of blood T cell repertoires in COVID-19 (TCRdb year 2020). In the study overall: Samples from collaborators originated in the United States, Italy and Spain and spanned both the acute and convalescent phases of COVID-19. Nearly every sample came with metadata listing a de-identified subject ID, COVID-19 status, age in years and sex. Subjects who had been exposed to COVID-19, were actively infected with it, or had recovered from it provided the deeply sampled blood TCRbeta repertoires that made up the dataset. HLA class I and class II types, where available, came from metadata supplied by the sample provider rather than from assay-based typing. The prospective study material was composed of cDNA or gDNA derived from T cells, B-cell-depleted T cells, or PBMCs. The repertoires were made available in a free public database intended to serve as a resource for research on the immune response to SARS-CoV-2. Samples were obtained from the ongoing ImmuneRACE study (first 160 participants) and from 950 to 1,500 subjects provided by 6 global collaborators.

What the study reported, not specific to this receptor: The quantity of clinical and demographic metadata differed by source and by participant and was supplied without curation.

In the prospective study, participants were roughly 18 to 90 years old, resided in approximately 25 geographic areas of the United States, and were enrolled through a virtual design. In the prospective study, participants were assigned to cohorts based on the clinical history participants reported in a screening survey and a study questionnaire. Recovered participants in ImmuneRACE Cohort 3 were defined as having two consecutive negative NP/OP PCR tests, clearance from a healthcare professional, or resolution of symptoms. In the prospective study, whole blood, serum and a nasopharyngeal or oropharyngeal swab were collected from each participant by mobile phlebotomists. Over an approximately 2-month period, participants in the prospective study had the option of providing additional blood draws and questionnaires. Before DNA extraction, prospective study blood samples were shipped either frozen or at room temperature.

The TCR sequence derives from a man aged 50-60 years who had recovered from COVID-19. The rearranged chain carries TRBV6-1 and TRBJ1-2; a tentative D match to TRBD1 spans 6 bases. Input material: PBMCs or T cells enriched from blood (not recorded which). The nucleotide sequence is given as TGTGCCAGCAGTGACAGGGGCGGTCGCTACACCTTC. This yields the protein CASSDRGGRYTF.